This TCR beta chain was sequenced in a study of memory CD4+ T cells and cytomegalovirus serostatus. Single viable CD3+CD4+CD8-CD45RO+ cells were sorted as the memory CD4+ T cells. CMV serostatus came from serum IgG against pp150, pp28, p38, p52. Study processing details: Out-of-frame sequences were removed, leaving 2 million to 2.5 million distinct TCRbeta sequences. Measured with immunoSEQ multiplex PCR; TCRdb has only the in-frame clones, and not every one. V and J calls and clone size are those listed in that table; D and trimming were worked out from the DNA. The data contain 41,000 or so clones, about 85% of them seen just once; the ten biggest clones take up about 0.79%. The length of the CDR3 is 14 residues. Germline CDR1 MNHNY, CDR2 SVGAGI (reference sequence). The V segment lost 6 bases and the J segment 4 bases; nucleotides outside the gene matches: 6. This clone appeared a few times. What it binds is unknown.

Study-level findings and limits: 67 of 164 known CMV-associated TCRbeta sequences appeared in CD4+ memory. The CMV-associated TCR signature appears largely within the CD4+ memory repertoire.

This receptor was taken from an adult in good health and CMV-seronegative. The source material was memory CD4+ T cells from blood. This chain joins TRBV6-6 and TRBJ1-5, with 7 nucleotides matching TRBD1. The CDR3 protein is CASSAGQFNQPQHF. The DNA of the CDR3 is TGTGCCAGCAGCGCGGGACAGTTTAATCAGCCCCAGCATTTT.